Below are 13 T cell receptor beta chains sequenced from a single sample in a study of blood T cell repertoires in COVID-19. Only in-frame clones appear in the TCRdb table, and some are missing; sequencing was by immunoSEQ multiplex PCR. The sample records approximately 150,000 clones, 75% to 90% being singletons. Sequencing used peripheral blood. The receptors stem from a man between 45 and 60 years old who had recovered from COVID-19.

The chain is built from TRBV4-1 and TRBJ2-1, with TRBD1 as a possible D gene (6 bases). The CDR3 runs to 16 residues. Trimming took off 2 bases at V and 4 bases at J, with 15 bases between the two ends. The germline V gene encodes CDR1 MGHRA and CDR2 YSYEKL. CDR3 bases: TGCGCCAGCAGCCAACCAACCCGGGACACGTACAATGAGCAGTTCTTC. Encoded protein: CASSQPTRDTYNEQFF.

V is TRBV9 and J is TRBJ2-5, with D maybe TRBD1 (5 bases). The CDR3 totals 16 residues. Deletions cut 2 bases from V and 2 bases from J, with 16 bases between. Germline CDR1 is SGDLS and CDR2 is YYNGEE. The CDR3 nucleotides read TGTGCCAGCAGCGTCCCGGACGGAAGGGGACAAGAGACCCAGTACTTC. It codes for CASSVPDGRGQETQYF.

V usage is TRBV6-5 and J usage is TRBJ1-2, with 11 bases aligning to TRBD1. The germline gives CDR1 MNHEY, CDR2 SVGAGI. V lost 6 bases to trimming and J lost 5 bases; unmatched junction nucleotides: 5. The length of the CDR3 is 14 residues. In nucleotides, the CDR3 is TGTGCCAGCAGGGACAGGGGGCGAGGATATGGCTACACCTTC. Residues: CASRDRGRGYGYTF.

The chain has TRBV4-2 and TRBJ1-2; 8 positions agree with TRBD1. This CDR3 has 17 residues. With V trimmed by 0 bases and J by 1 base, 7 bases remained unmatched. The germline V gene encodes CDR1 LGHNA and CDR2 YNFKEQ. This chain's CDR3 is CASSQDRDRRNNYGYTF. The CDR3 DNA follows: TGTGCCAGCAGCCAAGACCGGGACAGGCGAAATAACTATGGCTACACCTTC.

The rearrangement uses TRBV7-9 and TRBJ1-3; D is uncertain. Trimming removed 5 bases at V and 0 bases at J, with 14 bases between. CDR3 length equals 16 residues. Germline values: CDR1 SEHNR, CDR2 FQNEAQ (reference sequence). The CDR3, as DNA: TGTGCCAGCAGCGAGAACCGGGTCCTCTCTGGAAACACCATATATTTT. Its protein is CASSENRVLSGNTIYF.

This chain uses TRBV9 with TRBJ2-1; a weak D match, TRBD1 (6 bases). Trimming took off 3 bases at V and 3 bases at J, with 16 bases between the two ends. The germline V gene has CDR1 SGDLS and CDR2 YYNGEE. The CDR3 runs 16 residues. Written as DNA, the CDR3 is TGTGCCAGCAGCGGAGTAACAGGGCTCGGCTACAATGAGCAGTTCTTC. Amino acid sequence: CASSGVTGLGYNEQFF.

The rearrangement links TRBV5-4 to TRBJ2-3; tentatively, D is TRBD1 (5 bases). V was clipped by 4 bases and J by 5 bases, with 11 bases between them. Germline CDR1 and CDR2: SGHNT and YYREEE (reference sequence). The CDR3 has 13 residues. The CDR3: CASSPQQEDTQYF. CDR3 nucleotide sequence: TGTGCCAGCAGCCCACAACAGGAAGATACGCAGTATTTT.

V is TRBV9 and J is TRBJ2-1; 10 nucleotides align to TRBD2. Germline CDR1 reads SGDLS; CDR2 reads YYNGEE. CDR3 length equals 17 residues. Germline trimming cut 0 bases from V and 2 bases from J; bases unmatched to any gene: 5. The CDR3, as DNA: TGTGCCAGCAGCGTAGGTCCTAGCGGGGGACCCTACAATGAGCAGTTCTTC. As protein: CASSVGPSGGPYNEQFF.

The chain links TRBV6-2 or TRBV6-3 to TRBJ1-1; 8 bases are a match to TRBD1. The CDR3 sequence is 16 residues long. Germline CDR1 reads MNHEY; CDR2 reads SVGEGT. The J segment lost 4 bases and the V segment lost 0 bases, leaving 7 bases of the junction unmatched. CDR3 loop: CASSYSIQGARTEAFF. CDR3 coding DNA: TGTGCCAGCAGTTACTCGATTCAGGGGGCGCGCACTGAAGCTTTCTTT.

V is TRBV9 and J is TRBJ1-1, with D unresolved. Germline CDR1 is SGDLS and CDR2 is YYNGEE. V was trimmed by 3 bases and J by 6 bases, leaving 18 bases between them. CDR3 size: 15 residues. CDR3 in DNA: TGTGCCAGCAGCGCCCGAGGGCAAGCTAGTTCTGAAGCTTTCTTT. Residues: CASSARGQASSEAFF.

The J gene is TRBJ2-2, the V gene TRBV7-9; 10 bases map to TRBD2. Losses at the gene ends were 4 bases for V and 5 bases for J; bases not matched to a gene: 13. The CDR3 loop spans 18 amino acids. CDR1 and CDR2 from the germline V gene are SEHNR and FQNEAQ (reference sequence). CDR3 bases: TGTGCCAGCAGCTCGAATAGGGGCCTAGCGGGGGAGACCGGGGAGCTGTTTTTT. Its protein is CASSSNRGLAGETGELFF.

CDR3 in DNA: TGCGCCAGCAGCTTGGTGTCAGCCTACGAGCAGTACTTC. Amino acids: CASSLVSAYEQYF. The chain is built from TRBV5-1 and TRBJ2-7, with D uncertain. The germline V and J ends were trimmed by 0 bases and 2 bases, with 6 bases remaining between them. The length of the CDR3 is 13 residues. Germline V gives CDR1 SGHRS, CDR2 YFSETQ.

This chain links TRBV6-5 with TRBJ2-2; perhaps TRBD2 as D (6 bases). The V gene lost 2 bases and the J gene lost 4 bases, with 11 bases spanning the gap. The CDR3 spans 15 residues. Germline V lookup: CDR1 MNHEY, CDR2 SVGAGI. In nucleotides, the CDR3 is TGTGCCAGCAGTTACACGGGGGTTGGCACCGGGGAGCTGTTTTTT. Amino acids: CASSYTGVGTGELFF.